The subject of this entry is one T cell receptor beta chain. Its antigen is still unknown. Germline values: CDR1 MNHEY, CDR2 SMNVEV (reference sequence). This CDR3 has 16 amino acids. V was clipped by 2 bases and J by 0 bases, with 10 bases between them. These data originate in a study of shared clonotypes between healthy human individuals. General study points: Naive subsets tended to show greater estimated richness than memory subsets. Naive CD4 clonotype sharing across a few donors was 4.5% to 6%.

Produced via immunoSEQ multiplex PCR; TCRdb's table is partial and in-frame only. The data hold 660,000 or so clones, with roughly 95% observed a single time. CD45RO-negative CD8 cells positively selected for CCR7 made up the naive population, which excluded terminally differentiated effector memory CD45RA+ cells. This chain links TRBV27 with TRBJ2-2; D could derive from TRBD1 or TRBD2 (6 bases each). Sequencing was performed on naive CD8+ T cells sorted from blood. This TCR came from a woman younger than 45 in good health. The CDR3 loop reads CASSLGGGTNTGELFF. CDR3 bases: TGTGCCAGCAGTTTAGGGGGCGGGACGAACACCGGGGAGCTGTTTTTT.